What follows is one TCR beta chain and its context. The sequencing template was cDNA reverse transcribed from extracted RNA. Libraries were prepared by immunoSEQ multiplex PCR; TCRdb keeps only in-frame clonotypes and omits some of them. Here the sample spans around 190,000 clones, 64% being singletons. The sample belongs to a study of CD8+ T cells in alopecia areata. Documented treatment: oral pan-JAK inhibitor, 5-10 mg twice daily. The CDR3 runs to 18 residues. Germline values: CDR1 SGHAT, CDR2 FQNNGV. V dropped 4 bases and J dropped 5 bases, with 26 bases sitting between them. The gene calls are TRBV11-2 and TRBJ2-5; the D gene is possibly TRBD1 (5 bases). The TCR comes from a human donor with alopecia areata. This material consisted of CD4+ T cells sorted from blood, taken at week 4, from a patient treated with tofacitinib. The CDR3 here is CASSSPSTAVSVRETQYF. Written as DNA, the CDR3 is TGTGCCAGCAGCTCCCCATCGACAGCCGTATCTGTCAGGGAGACCCAGTACTTC.